The following is a T cell receptor (beta chain) sequence with its context. The CDR3 is 14 residues long. The V segment lost 6 bases and the J segment 4 bases; nucleotides outside the gene matches: 8. Germline V gives CDR1 MNHNS, CDR2 SASEGT. Clones were sequenced by immunoSEQ multiplex PCR, and TCRdb holds only the in-frame ones, with some missing. This table holds tens of thousands of clones, approximately 91% found once. This specimen comes from a study of identifying expanded T cells in peripheral blood. The sample consisted of blood. This TCR was sampled from a person aged 18-70 years in good health. The chain is built from TRBV6-1 and TRBJ1-1; TRBD1 matches 7 bases. CDR3 sequence (DNA): TGTGCCAGCAGGGTAGGGGGCTGGGGCACTGAAGCTTTCTTT. Residues: CASRVGGWGTEAFF.